This TCR beta chain was observed in a study of blood T cell repertoires in COVID-19. The germline V and J ends were trimmed by 3 bases and 2 bases, with 10 bases remaining between them. Germline CDR1 is KGHSH and CDR2 is LQKENI. The length of the CDR3 is 14 residues. Generated by immunoSEQ multiplex PCR, the TCRdb table keeps only in-frame clones and is missing some. The table lists some 250,000 clones, more than 75% of them singletons. The TCR originated in a woman in her sixties with active or convalescent COVID-19. The sample was peripheral blood. The chain joins TRBV18 to TRBJ2-5, with D unclear. This CDR3 is CASSPSQVQETQYF. Here the CDR3 DNA reads TGTGCCAGCTCACCTTCCCAGGTTCAAGAGACCCAGTACTTC.